Listed below are T cell receptor beta chains from one sample, sequenced in a study of cytomegalovirus exposure and HLA in healthy donors. Generated by immunoSEQ multiplex PCR, the TCRdb table keeps only in-frame clones and is missing some. Altogether 110,000 to 150,000 clones are present, 60% to 75% being singletons, with the ten largest covering roughly 6.6%. Material for sequencing was PBMCs. The receptors come from a man aged 30 to 39 in good health and CMV-seronegative. Each CDR3 is given with its conserved first and last residue. The D gene is left open where the match is weak. The size field is filled for only some rows; it gives once, few, many or a size class.

abundance	v_gene	j_gene	d_gene	CDR3nt	CDR3aa
.	TRBV5-5	TRBJ2-7	TRBD1	TGTGCCAGCAGCTTCCCCGGGACAGGGGGTCCCGTACACGAGCAGTACTTC	CASSFPGTGGPVHEQYF
.	TRBV28	TRBJ1-2	.	TGTGCCAGCAGCCTTTTGGAAGGGGCTCAAGGTGGCTACACCTTC	CASSLLEGAQGGYTF
few	TRBV7-9	TRBJ2-7	TRBD2	TGTGCCAGCAGCTCAAGCGGGGTCAACGAGCAGTACTTC	CASSSSGVNEQYF
once	TRBV29-1	TRBJ2-5	TRBD2	TGCAGCGTCCTACTAGCGAGAGCCTTCCAAGAGACCCAGTACTTC	CSVLLARAFQETQYF
.	TRBV5-6	TRBJ1-5	TRBD1	TGTGCCAGCAGCTTGGTGGGACAGGACCATCAGCCCCAGCATTTT	CASSLVGQDHQPQHF
.	TRBV2	TRBJ2-5	TRBD2	TGTGCCAGGGGGACTAGCGGGTTCCAAGAGACCCAGTACTTC	CARGTSGFQETQYF
.	TRBV15	TRBJ1-2	.	TGTGCCACCAGCAGACCCCCCTGGCAGGGCCATGGCTACACCTTC	CATSRPPWQGHGYTF
.	TRBV28	TRBJ1-4	TRBD1	TGTGCCAGCAGGCCCGGGACAGGGTGGGAAAAACTGTTTTTT	CASRPGTGWEKLFF
.	TRBV11-2	TRBJ1-1	.	TGTGCCAGCAGCTTAGACGTCAGTCCGAACACTGAAGCTTTCTTT	CASSLDVSPNTEAFF
.	TRBV9	TRBJ2-6	.	TGTGCCAGCAGCGTAGGAGTAGCAGGGCCTGGGGCCAACGTCCTGACTTTC	CASSVGVAGPGANVLTF
.	TRBV11-2	TRBJ1-6	.	TGTGCCAGCAGCTCTTCACGGGTGCGGCAGGGTGTCCTCCACTTT	CASSSSRVRQGVLHF
.	TRBV18	TRBJ1-1	.	TGTGCCAGCTCAACGACAGTAAGAACTGAAGCTTTCTTT	CASSTTVRTEAFF
once	TRBV19	TRBJ2-7	TRBD2	TGTGCCAGCGAGCGGGAGGGCCTCGACGAGCAGTACTTC	CASEREGLDEQYF
few	TRBV9	TRBJ1-2	.	TGTGCCAGCAGCGTAGGGGCGGGCTATGGCTACACCTTC	CASSVGAGYGYTF
.	TRBV18	TRBJ2-3	TRBD2	TGTGCCAGCTCAGACTCTAGCGGTTATAGCACAGATACGCAGTATTTT	CASSDSSGYSTDTQYF
few	TRBV11-2	TRBJ2-7	.	TGTGCCAGCAGCTCATTCCCTCGGGGGAGCTCCTACGAGCAGTACTTC	CASSSFPRGSSYEQYF
.	TRBV7-2	TRBJ1-5	.	TGTGCCAGCAGCTCCCAGCCGGGAGGCGATCAGCCCCAGCATTTT	CASSSQPGGDQPQHF
.	TRBV29-1	TRBJ1-2	.	TGCAGCGTTGAAGATCATGGCGGTAACTATGGCTACACCTTC	CSVEDHGGNYGYTF
few	TRBV28	TRBJ1-1	.	TGTGCCAGCAGTTTACGGGTTCAGGGCACTGAAGCTTTCTTT	CASSLRVQGTEAFF
.	TRBV18	TRBJ2-7	TRBD2	TGTGCCAGCTCACCACCGAAGACTAGCGGGAGGCAGTACGAGCAGTACTTC	CASSPPKTSGRQYEQYF
.	TRBV15	TRBJ2-7	TRBD1	TGTGCCACCAGCAGCCCGGGGACAGGGGCGACCTACGAGCAGTACTTC	CATSSPGTGATYEQYF
few	TRBV6-5	TRBJ2-7	.	TGTGCCAGCAGTCTCACCGGCTACGAGCAGTACTTC	CASSLTGYEQYF
.	TRBV5-1	TRBJ2-1	TRBD2	TGCGCCAGCAGCACGAGACTAGCGGGGGACACCTACAATGAGCAGTTCTTC	CASSTRLAGDTYNEQFF
.	TRBV5-4	TRBJ1-1	.	TGTGCCAGCAGCCCATATATAGCCCAAGAAGCTTTCTTT	CASSPYIAQEAFF
few	TRBV7-2	TRBJ2-6	.	TGTGCCAGCAGCTCACAGAGCTCTGGGGCCAACGTCCTGACTTTC	CASSSQSSGANVLTF
.	TRBV2	TRBJ1-2	TRBD1	TGTGCCAGCAGTGGGGGACAGGGAAAGACCTTC	CASSGGQGKTF
few	TRBV30	TRBJ1-6	.	TGTGCCTGGAGTGTGATCCGGGGGGCCAGTTCACCCCTCCACTTT	CAWSVIRGASSPLHF
.	TRBV9	TRBJ1-1	.	TGTGCCAGCAGCGTAAAGGGGGACAACACTGAAGCTTTCTTT	CASSVKGDNTEAFF
.	TRBV5-1	TRBJ2-4	.	TGCGCCAGCAGCCCTGACCGACTAAACAGTCAGTACTTC	CASSPDRLNSQYF
.	TRBV5-1	TRBJ2-1	.	TGCGCCAGCAGCTTTGGACAGTTTGACAATGAGCAGTTCTTC	CASSFGQFDNEQFF
once	TRBV11-3	TRBJ2-1	TRBD1	TGTGCCAGCAGCTCGCCAGGGGGCCGGAATGAGCAGTTCTTC	CASSSPGGRNEQFF
.	TRBV2	TRBJ2-5	.	TGTGCCAGCTCAGGGGGGCCGGTCCAAGAGACCCAGTACTTC	CASSGGPVQETQYF
once	TRBV11-2	TRBJ2-7	TRBD1	TGTGCCAGCAGCTTCTCCACACTTGAGGGGACAGGTACCTACGAGCAGTACTTC	CASSFSTLEGTGTYEQYF
.	TRBV5-6	TRBJ2-7	TRBD2	TGTGCCAGCAGCTTGGGTAGCGGGGGGAGCTACGGGCAGTACTTC	CASSLGSGGSYGQYF
.	TRBV9	TRBJ2-7	TRBD1	TGTGCCAGCAGCCCTCGCCCAGGACAGGGTTCCCCCGAGCAGTACTTC	CASSPRPGQGSPEQYF